The sequence of this T cell receptor (beta chain) was determined in a study of T-cell reconstitution after alpha-beta-depleted transplantation in children. Study-wide points: Hyperexpanded clones declined; after one year, newly produced T cells mostly supplied diversity. Surviving recipient T cells and thymic progenitors underlay high day-60 TCRbeta diversity in some patients. Several hundred graft clones that had expanded were reportedly the source of alpha-beta T cells about two months after transplant.

Unique molecular identifiers were used in preparing the TCRbeta library. TCRdb passed the PCR reads through MiXCR, listing each CDR3 protein once. In the table there are just under 250,000 distinct CDR3 sequences, over 20% of which are singletons. J gave up 7 bases and V 4 bases, and 9 bases lay outside the gene matches. This CDR3 has 16 amino acids. Germline V gene data show CDR1 as MDHEN and CDR2 as SYDVKM. This clonotype has a count of ten or more. The antigen remains undetermined. The receptor's source is a girl aged 2-10 years with Fanconi anemia, due to receive a stem cell transplant. This chain joins TRBV28 and TRBJ2-1; 11 positions agree with TRBD2. This material consisted of PBMCs, taken before TCRalphabeta/CD19-depleted stem cell transplant. The CDR3 sequence: CASSSRVAGGPNEQFF. The DNA of the CDR3 is TGTGCCAGCAGTTCCAGGGTAGCGGGAGGGCCTAATGAGCAGTTCTTC.